Listed below are T cell receptor beta chains from one sample, sequenced in a study of blood T cell repertoires in COVID-19. Only in-frame clones appear in the TCRdb table, and some are missing; sequencing was by immunoSEQ multiplex PCR. Of about 160,000 clones listed, 85% are singletons. The source material was peripheral blood. All receptors come from a human donor with acute or convalescent COVID-19. The donor label of this sample is uncertain. CDR3s include the opening cysteine and the closing phenylalanine or tryptophan. A D gene is named only where the DNA matches it firmly. Not all rows give a size; the values are once, few, many and, for expanded clones, a class.

clone size	D gene	V gene	J gene	CDR3 DNA	CDR3 protein
-	TRBD2	TRBV28	TRBJ2-7	TGTGCCAGCAGTTTATCGGGGGGGAACTACGAGCAGTACTTC	CASSLSGGNYEQYF
-	-	TRBV12-5	TRBJ2-3	TGTGCTAGTGGTTTGGGGCGTACAGGAACTAGCACAGATACGCAGTATTTT	CASGLGRTGTSTDTQYF
few	-	TRBV10-3	TRBJ2-7	TGTGCCATCACCGAACGGGGTGGGGATTCCGGCGAGCAGTACTTC	CAITERGGDSGEQYF
-	TRBD1	TRBV6-6	TRBJ1-2	TGTGCCAGCAGTGCGCCGGGACAGGGATTTGGCTACACCTTC	CASSAPGQGFGYTF
-	TRBD1	TRBV12-3/TRBV12-4	TRBJ1-1	TGTGCCAGCATCAAAACAGGGGTCGGTGAAGCTTTCTTT	CASIKTGVGEAFF
-	-	TRBV18	TRBJ2-7	TGTGCCAGCTCACCAGTGGAGGGCGAGCAGTACTTC	CASSPVEGEQYF
-	TRBD1	TRBV2	TRBJ1-1	TGTGCCAGCAGGGGACAGGGGCAAAACACTGAAGCTTTCTTT	CASRGQGQNTEAFF
-	TRBD1	TRBV4-2	TRBJ1-6	TGTGCCAGCAGCCAAGAAGGGGGCAGGAAGGGATCACCCCTCCACTTT	CASSQEGGRKGSPLHF
-	TRBD1	TRBV29-1	TRBJ2-7	TGCAGCGTTGAAGCCCCAAGGACAGGGCCTGCCTACGAGCAGTACTTC	CSVEAPRTGPAYEQYF
-	-	TRBV9	TRBJ1-2	TGTGCCAGCAGCGTACTAATGGAAACAGGGACCGGGGGCTACACCTTC	CASSVLMETGTGGYTF
-	-	TRBV7-6	TRBJ2-2	TGTGCCAGCAGCTCCGGACAGAACACCGGGGAGCTGTTTTTT	CASSSGQNTGELFF
-	-	TRBV6-5	TRBJ2-1	TGTGCCAGCGGGGGCGGTGGTAAGGGACATGAGCAGTTCTTC	CASGGGGKGHEQFF
few	TRBD2	TRBV15	TRBJ2-7	TGTGCCACCAGCAAAGGTAGCGGGGTCTCCTACGAGCAGTACTTC	CATSKGSGVSYEQYF
once	-	TRBV18	TRBJ1-6	TGTGCCAGCTCACCGTCCGGGGGGCCGAATTCACCCCTCCACTTT	CASSPSGGPNSPLHF
-	-	TRBV30	TRBJ1-5	TGTGCCTGGAGTAAAGGGGGTAATAGCAATCAGCCCCAGCATTTT	CAWSKGGNSNQPQHF
-	TRBD1	TRBV9	TRBJ1-6	TGTGCCAGCAGCGTAAATCCCGGGACAGATAATTCACCCCTCCACTTT	CASSVNPGTDNSPLHF
-	TRBD2	TRBV7-2	TRBJ2-1	TGTGCCAGCAGCTTCTTCAACCCCGGGACTAGCGGGGGGGCGGGTGAGCAGTTCTTC	CASSFFNPGTSGGAGEQFF
-	-	TRBV29-1	TRBJ1-5	TGCAGCGTCGCGACAGGAGTCAATCAGCCCCAGCATTTT	CSVATGVNQPQHF
-	TRBD1	TRBV5-1	TRBJ1-2	TGCGCCAGCAGCTTTGGACAGGGGAGCTATGGCTACACCTTC	CASSFGQGSYGYTF
-	-	TRBV7-2	TRBJ1-4	TGTGCCAGCAGCTTGGGCAGGTTAAATGAAAAACTGTTTTTT	CASSLGRLNEKLFF
-	TRBD2	TRBV19	TRBJ2-5	TGTGCCAGTAGTCCTACTAGCGGGGGGGCCTTGGTCCGGCAAGAGACCCAGTACTTC	CASSPTSGGALVRQETQYF
once	-	TRBV5-1	TRBJ2-2	TGCGCCAGCAGCTCCCAGGGCACCGGGGAGCTGTTTTTT	CASSSQGTGELFF
few	TRBD1	TRBV9	TRBJ1-1	TGTGCCAGCAGCGTAGGGAGGGACAGGGGAGTCGTCTTGGGGAACACTGAAGCTTTCTTT	CASSVGRDRGVVLGNTEAFF
-	TRBD1	TRBV19	TRBJ1-4	TGTGCCAGTAGTTTCTGGACAGGGCCTGATGAAAAACTGTTTTTT	CASSFWTGPDEKLFF
-	TRBD1	TRBV5-1	TRBJ1-2	TGCGCCAGCAGCTCTGGACAGGATGGCTATGGCTACACCTTC	CASSSGQDGYGYTF
once	TRBD1	TRBV9	TRBJ1-5	TGTGCCAGCAGCGTAAAGGGGGCAAGCAATCAGCCCCAGCATTTT	CASSVKGASNQPQHF
-	TRBD1	TRBV5-1	TRBJ1-2	TGCGCCAGCAGCCAACTGGGGGACAGATACTATGGCTACACCTTC	CASSQLGDRYYGYTF
-	-	TRBV18	TRBJ2-1	TGTGCCAGCTCACCAGGGACTGAGCTAAATGAGCAGTTCTTC	CASSPGTELNEQFF
-	-	TRBV4-1	TRBJ1-3	TGCGCCAGCAGCCAAGATCTTTATACGGCCAGGAGGGTCATATATTTT	CASSQDLYTARRVIYF
-	-	TRBV29-1	TRBJ2-1	TGCAGCGTTGGAGGTGGGTACAATGAGCAGTTCTTC	CSVGGGYNEQFF
-	-	TRBV6-2/TRBV6-3	TRBJ2-1	TGTGCCAGCAGTAGGACAGTAAAGAGCTCCTACAATGAGCAGTTCTTC	CASSRTVKSSYNEQFF
-	-	TRBV19	TRBJ2-7	TGTGCCAGTAGTCCACGGGGAATTTCCTACGAGCAGTACTTC	CASSPRGISYEQYF
-	-	TRBV19	TRBJ2-2	TGTGCCAGTAGTATTATTACTACCGGGGAGCTGTTTTTT	CASSIITTGELFF
-	-	TRBV9	TRBJ1-1	TGTGCCAGCAGCATTGACGGTAGGAGCACTGAAGCTTTCTTT	CASSIDGRSTEAFF
-	TRBD1	TRBV30	TRBJ1-5	TGTGCCTGGAGTGTACCAGGGGGTTTTAGCAATCAGCCCCAGCATTTT	CAWSVPGGFSNQPQHF
-	-	TRBV7-2	TRBJ1-1	TGTGCCAGCAGGCATGGTCCGAGGGGAGGCACTGAAGCTTTCTTT	CASRHGPRGGTEAFF
-	TRBD1	TRBV28	TRBJ1-2	TGTGCCAGCACAATAAACTCCGGGACAGTCTATGGCTACACCTTC	CASTINSGTVYGYTF
-	-	TRBV29-1	TRBJ2-1	TGCAGCGTAGTCGGCGGCCCGAGCTCCTACAATGAGCAGTTCTTC	CSVVGGPSSYNEQFF
-	TRBD1	TRBV15	TRBJ1-5	TGTGCCACCAGCGCGAGAGGGGGCGAAGGCAATCAGCCCCAGCATTTT	CATSARGGEGNQPQHF
-	TRBD1	TRBV15	TRBJ1-5	TGTGCCACCAGCGTACCGACAGGGACGGCTCAGCCCCAGCATTTT	CATSVPTGTAQPQHF
few	-	TRBV30	TRBJ1-3	TGTGCCTGGAGCTCCCTGGGGGGGGGCTCTGGAAACACCATATATTTT	CAWSSLGGGSGNTIYF
-	TRBD1	TRBV4-1	TRBJ1-6	TGCGCCAGCAGCCAAGATAGAGACAGGGGATATTCACCCCTCCACTTT	CASSQDRDRGYSPLHF
-	-	TRBV20-1	TRBJ2-1	TGCAGTGCCCACGGCCCTAGTGAGCAGTTCTTC	CSAHGPSEQFF
-	TRBD1	TRBV29-1	TRBJ2-3	TGCAGCGCCGACACTCGGGACAGGGGGATAGCAGATACGCAGTATTTT	CSADTRDRGIADTQYF
-	-	TRBV19	TRBJ1-2	TGTGCCAGTAGTATCGACGAGCGGGCTTACACCTTC	CASSIDERAYTF